The next 2 T cell receptor beta chains were all read from a single sample in a study of T cell responses to AZD1222 COVID-19 vaccine. Using immunoSEQ multiplex PCR, the repertoire was profiled, and TCRdb retains in-frame clones only, with some absent. The table includes about 15,000 clones, around 90% detected once. The sequenced sample was peripheral blood, obtained 28 days after the second AZD1222 dose. The origin of the receptors is an adult who received the AZD1222 COVID-19 vaccine.

The chain carries TRBV7-8 and TRBJ2-7, with 11 positions matching TRBD1. From germline, CDR1 is SGHVS and CDR2 FQNEAQ. With 5 bases clipped from V and 8 bases from J, the junction kept 8 bases outside the gene matches. The CDR3 is 14 residues long. For the CDR3, the DNA is TGTGCCAGCAGCCCCGGGACAGGGGGGCGCCAGCAGTACTTC. Its translation: CASSPGTGGRQQYF.

This clone was counted a single time. The gene calls are TRBV28 and TRBJ1-5; weak D call: TRBD1 (5 bases). CDR3 length equals 15 residues. Germline V gives CDR1 MDHEN, CDR2 SYDVKM. The ends were cut back, 2 bases at V and 1 base at J, with 9 bases in the middle. CDR3 bases: TGTGCCAGCAGTTTACCAGGGCTAAGCAATCAGCCCCAGCATTTT. It translates to CASSLPGLSNQPQHF.